Below, one T cell receptor beta chain is given with its context. Its antigen remains unidentified. Base qualities are not recorded, but no much larger clone differs from it by a single base. The germline V gene supplies CDR1 SGHRS and CDR2 YFSETQ. V was cut back by 0 bases and J by 0 bases, leaving a gap of 6 bases between them. The CDR3 runs 14 amino acids, cysteine and phenylalanine included. Of all the DNA, just the CDR3 is kept, 42 bases in frame from base 1. This sample is drawn from a study of control samples from healthy donors and cancer patients (TCRdb year 2020). The library was made by the immunoSEQ multiplex PCR assay. TCRdb holds this immuneACCESS table with in-frame rearrangements only. Some clones are missing; in checked studies, unresolved V genes explain under half, and the rest has no known cause. This sample lists about 51,000 clones; 85% to 90% were detected once. Almost 40% of the sample is held by the ten biggest clonotypes.

The rearranged chain carries TRBV5-1 and TRBJ1-2; a confident D gene designation cannot be given. The sample consisted of PBMCs. The TCR comes from a man between 45 and 60 years old with head and neck cancer. The CDR3 region has the sequence CASSLVASNYGYTF. The bases are TGCGCCAGCAGCTTGGTAGCTTCTAACTATGGCTACACCTTC.